This TCR beta chain was identified during a study of shared clonotypes between healthy human individuals. The overall study: Three plates each covered CD4 naive and memory; CD8 naive two, CD8 memory one. Study conclusions and caveats: Blood alone was sampled, and tissue repertoires likely differ. Rarefaction exposed incomplete sorted-subset sequencing despite large depth. Larger richness was generally estimated for naive than memory subsets.

Method: immunoSEQ multiplex PCR; TCRdb's copy keeps in-frame clones and lacks some. Of some 500,000 clones in the sample, 90% to 97% were seen once. The CDR3 length is 12 residues. Germline lookup yields CDR1 ENHRY and CDR2 SYGVKD. V lost 5 bases, J lost 2 bases, and 7 bases lay in between. Turning to this clone: The target antigen is unknown.

The sequence came from a woman in her twenties or thirties in good health. This chain uses TRBV10-3 with TRBJ2-7; no reliable D call. Source material: naive CD4+ T cells sorted from blood. Documented subset: CD45RA+ positively selected. The CDR3 DNA follows: TGTGCCATCAGTAGCGAGACCTACGAGCAGTACTTC. Protein: CAISSETYEQYF.